This passage covers 26 T cell receptor beta chains from one sample sequenced in a study of cytomegalovirus exposure and HLA in healthy donors. Use of 60 Vbeta and 13 Jbeta primers characterized the PCR. Produced via immunoSEQ multiplex PCR; TCRdb's table is partial and in-frame only. Among around 190,000 clones listed, around 90% were seen once. The sample consisted of PBMCs. These receptors were taken from a woman in her late teens or twenties in good health and CMV-seronegative.

The gene calls are TRBV6-5 and TRBJ2-5; TRBD2 aligns across 8 bases. V gave up 4 bases and J gave up 6 bases; unmatched junction bases: 10. This CDR3 region has 15 residues. The V gene's germline CDR1 is MNHEY and CDR2 SVGAGI. CDR3 residues: CASSSSSGSPQTQYF. CDR3 in DNA: TGTGCCAGCAGTTCCTCTAGCGGGTCTCCCCAGACCCAGTACTTC.

The chain uses TRBV18 and TRBJ1-5, with TRBD1 identical over 9 bases. Trimming removed 4 bases from V and 7 bases from J; junction bases left unmatched: 5. The CDR3 loop spans 14 amino acids. CDR1 is KGHSH and CDR2 is LQKENI in the germline V gene. CDR3 sequence (DNA): TGTGCCAGCTCACTACAGGGGGCGAGGCAGCCCCAGCATTTT. Translation: CASSLQGARQPQHF.

The J gene is TRBJ1-5, the V gene TRBV6-5; the D gene is possibly TRBD1 (6 bases). Germline V gives CDR1 MNHEY, CDR2 SVGAGI. With 9 bases removed from V and 3 bases from J, the gap between germline ends came to 12 bases. The CDR3 is made up of 13 amino acids. The CDR3 coding sequence is TGTGCCAGTAGGGGGACCTACAATCAGCCCCAGCATTTT. Its translation is CASRGTYNQPQHF.

V and J are TRBV7-2 and TRBJ2-7; tentative D call: TRBD1 (6 bases). From germline, CDR1 is SGHTA and CDR2 FQGNSA. The CDR3 is made up of 13 amino acids. V gave up 3 bases and J gave up 6 bases, with 12 bases separating them. The CDR3 sequence: CASSLAGVGEQYF. The DNA for the CDR3 is TGTGCCAGCAGCTTGGCAGGGGTCGGCGAGCAGTACTTC.

The CDR3 DNA reads as TGTGCCAGCAGCCCACAGGGGAGGGACAGGGGGACCCAGTACTTC. Amino acids: CASSPQGRDRGTQYF. This chain uses TRBV7-9 with TRBJ2-5; 10 bases line up with TRBD1. The CDR3 length is 15 residues. J gave up 7 bases and V 5 bases, and 10 bases lay outside the gene matches. CDR1 is SEHNR, CDR2 FQNEAQ, per germline (reference sequence).

V usage is TRBV6-1 and J usage is TRBJ1-4; 7 nucleotides agree with TRBD1. This CDR3 region has 15 residues. V lost 5 bases to trimming and J lost 5 bases; unmatched junction nucleotides: 8. Germline CDR1 MNHNS, CDR2 SASEGT. The CDR3 DNA reads TGTGCCAGCAGTCATCTGACAGGGAGCAATGAAAAACTGTTTTTT. Translation gives CASSHLTGSNEKLFF.

This clone was detected once. V usage is TRBV2 and J usage is TRBJ2-3, with 7 bases fitting TRBD1. The CDR3 contains 14 residues. Trimming removed 6 bases from V and 0 bases from J; junction bases left unmatched: 3. Per germline, CDR1 SNHLY and CDR2 FYNNEI. CDR3 nucleotides: TGTGCCAGCAGAGGGACAGATAGCACAGATACGCAGTATTTT. As protein: CASRGTDSTDTQYF.

This clone appeared once. The rearrangement links TRBV6-5 to TRBJ1-1, with D perhaps TRBD1 (5 bases). CDR3 size: 14 residues. Germline V CDR1 and CDR2: MNHEY, SVGAGI. V lost 0 bases and J 5 bases, leaving 10 bases between the germline ends. DNA for the CDR3: TGTGCCAGCAGTTACTCAGTTAAGGGGACTGAAGCTTTCTTT. Translating gives CASSYSVKGTEAFF.

DNA of the CDR3: TGTGCCAGCAGGGGCGGGATGAACACTGAAGCTTTCTTT. Its translation: CASRGGMNTEAFF. V gene TRBV25-1 combines with J gene TRBJ1-1; D gene unclear. The CDR3 is 13 residues long. CDR1 is MGHDK and CDR2 is SYGVNS in the germline V gene. V shed 6 bases and J shed 0 bases, with 8 bases lying between them.

This chain links TRBV28 with TRBJ1-1, with TRBD1 matching 8 bases. V gave up 5 bases and J gave up 6 bases; unmatched junction bases: 11. CDR1 MDHEN and CDR2 SYDVKM come from the germline V gene. The CDR3 length is 15 residues. CDR3 sequence reads: CASSPLWTGRSEAFF. The DNA of the CDR3 is TGTGCCAGCAGTCCCCTTTGGACAGGGAGGTCTGAAGCTTTCTTT.

This chain joins TRBV23-1 and TRBJ2-7; the D gene is possibly TRBD2 (5 bases). TRBV23-1 belongs to the ORF category, with a function that is uncertain. This CDR3 is built from 15 residues. Trimming removed 0 bases at V and 7 bases at J, with 16 bases between. CDR3 coding DNA: TGCGCCAGCAGTCAATCGCGGAGGCCAGGCGGGGAGCAGTACTTC. Encoded protein: CASSQSRRPGGEQYF.

The CDR3 bases are TGTGCCAGCCGGAGGAGCGACACAGATACGCAGTATTTT. This encodes CASRRSDTDTQYF. This chain links TRBV6-5 with TRBJ2-3, with D possibly TRBD2 on 5 matching bases. The V end lost 8 bases, the J end lost 2 bases, and 11 bases lay between the germline ends. Germline-derived CDR1 and CDR2 are MNHEY and SVGAGI. The CDR3 consists of 13 residues.

The rearrangement links TRBV6-5 to TRBJ2-1, with 9 bases identical to TRBD1. J lost 7 bases, V lost 6 bases, and 4 bases had no gene match. From germline, CDR1 is MNHEY and CDR2 SVGAGI. The CDR3 sequence is 13 residues long. The CDR3 nucleotides read TGTGCCAGCAGGACAGGGGGGCTGAATGAGCAGTTCTTC. Its translation: CASRTGGLNEQFF.

In nucleotides, the CDR3 is TGTGCCAGCAGCTTTAGACTAGCGAACCAGTTCTTC. As protein: CASSFRLANQFF. The chain joins TRBV7-8 to TRBJ2-1; 8 nucleotides agree with TRBD2. The V segment lost 3 bases and the J segment 13 bases; nucleotides outside the gene matches: 5. The CDR3 runs 12 residues. The germline V gene has CDR1 SGHVS and CDR2 FQNEAQ.

The V and J genes are TRBV11-1 and TRBJ1-1; the match to TRBD1 covers 8 bases. The CDR3 runs to 16 residues. CDR1 and CDR2 (germline): SGHAT, FQDESV (reference sequence). Trimming at V came to 5 bases and at J to 1 base, leaving 9 bases not matched to a gene. The CDR3 sequence is CASSQGQAYANTEAFF. CDR3 DNA: TGTGCCAGCAGCCAGGGACAGGCATACGCGAACACTGAAGCTTTCTTT.

The gene calls are TRBV7-6 and TRBJ2-7; the D gene is possibly TRBD1 (6 bases). Germline assignment: CDR1 SGHVS and CDR2 FNYEAQ. The V end lost 1 base, the J end lost 3 bases, and 19 bases lay between the germline ends. CDR3 length equals 17 residues. This chain's CDR3 is CASSLGFLRDTSYEQYF. The CDR3 nucleotides read TGTGCCAGCAGCTTAGGGTTTTTAAGGGACACCAGCTACGAGCAGTACTTC.

This clone has only one observation. This CDR3 reads CASSPPKTTLNTEAFF. The DNA for the CDR3 is TGTGCCAGCTCACCACCCAAAACTACGTTAAACACTGAAGCTTTCTTT. The gene calls are TRBV18 and TRBJ1-1; unclear D gene. Trimming removed 0 bases from V and 2 bases from J, with 13 bases in between. The CDR3 consists of 16 residues. Germline V gives CDR1 KGHSH, CDR2 LQKENI.

The rearrangement links TRBV29-1 to TRBJ2-7; 11 bases are shared with TRBD1. There are 14 residues in the CDR3. The germline V gene has CDR1 SQVTM and CDR2 ANQGSEA. Trimming took 1 base from V and 4 from J; bases not matched to a gene: 3. The CDR3 reads CSVEGTGGTYEQYF. CDR3 DNA sequence: TGCAGCGTTGAAGGGACAGGGGGCACGTACGAGCAGTACTTC.

This sequence joins TRBV4-1 and TRBJ1-2; D perhaps matches TRBD1 (5 bases). The V and J ends lost 0 bases and 1 base respectively, with 9 bases between them. Germline values: CDR1 MGHRA, CDR2 YSYEKL. The CDR3 sequence is 15 residues long. CDR3 coding DNA: TGCGCCAGCAGCCAAGACCCAGGGCGTAACTATGGCTACACCTTC. It translates to CASSQDPGRNYGYTF.

V is TRBV5-4 and J is TRBJ1-1; 9 nucleotides match TRBD1. Unmatched junction bases numbered 1, after V lost 3 bases and J lost 1 base. The CDR3 contains 14 residues. Per the germline V gene, CDR1 is SGHNT and CDR2 is YYREEE (reference sequence). The CDR3 spells CASSSTGGNTEAFF. For the CDR3, the DNA is TGTGCCAGCAGCTCGACAGGGGGGAACACTGAAGCTTTCTTT.

This rearrangement joins TRBV28 to TRBJ1-4, with D perhaps TRBD1 (6 bases). The length of the CDR3 is 16 residues. The V end lost 1 base, the J end lost 4 bases, and 13 bases lay between the germline ends. CDR1 and CDR2 (germline): MDHEN, SYDVKM. CDR3 sequence reads: CASSLSPGEGNEKLFF. The DNA of the CDR3 is TGTGCCAGCAGTTTATCACCAGGGGAGGGTAATGAAAAACTGTTTTTT.

The J gene is TRBJ2-5, the V gene TRBV11-3; 8 nucleotides line up with TRBD1. The tail of the sequence fits TRBJ2-7 better, so the J call may be wrong. Germline CDR1 reads SGHNT; CDR2 reads YENEEA. The CDR3 is 13 residues long. The CDR3 DNA reads as TGTGCCAGCAGCTCCTGGGACAGGAGCGAGCAGTACTTC. Protein sequence: CASSSWDRSEQYF.

The chain is built from TRBV6-9 and TRBJ2-2; the match to TRBD1 covers 7 bases. Germline loops: CDR1 MNHGY, CDR2 SVAAGI. The CDR3 is made up of 16 amino acids. The V segment lost 3 bases and the J segment 2 bases; nucleotides outside the gene matches: 6. As DNA, the CDR3 is TGTGCCAGCAGTTACTTCGGGACAGATAACACCGGGGAGCTGTTTTTT. This sequence encodes CASSYFGTDNTGELFF.

The V and J genes are TRBV28 and TRBJ2-7; possible D gene TRBD1, 6 bases. Deletions cut 1 base from V and 5 bases from J, with 12 bases between. Germline V gene data show CDR1 as MDHEN and CDR2 as SYDVKM. The CDR3 consists of 14 residues. The CDR3 sequence is CASSLSRGYHEQYF. DNA of the CDR3: TGTGCCAGCAGTTTATCCAGGGGATACCACGAGCAGTACTTC.

CDR3 sequence: CASSQEIRYTGNTIYF. The CDR3, as DNA: TGTGCCAGCAGCCAAGAGATCAGGTATACTGGAAACACCATATATTTT. This chain connects TRBV4-2 to TRBJ1-3; D gene uncertain. Germline V gene lookup returns CDR1 LGHNA and CDR2 YNFKEQ. Trimming removed 0 bases at V and 2 bases at J, with 11 bases between. The CDR3 is 16 residues long.

J is TRBJ2-1 and V is TRBV4-1, with 10 bases fitting TRBD1. Germline-derived CDR1 and CDR2 are MGHRA and YSYEKL. The CDR3 length is 20 residues. The V segment lost 1 base and the J segment 0 bases; nucleotides outside the gene matches: 12. The CDR3 bases are TGCGCCAGCAGCCAAGTTGGGACAGGGGATCCCCACAGCTCCTACAATGAGCAGTTCTTC. Its translation: CASSQVGTGDPHSSYNEQFF.